This T cell receptor beta chain was sequenced during a study of blood T cell repertoires in COVID-19 (dated by TCRdb to about 2020). For the wider study: Samples from collaborators originated in the United States, Italy and Spain and spanned both the acute and convalescent phases of COVID-19. The prospective study material was composed of cDNA or gDNA derived from T cells, B-cell-depleted T cells, or PBMCs. A freely available public database, intended as a resource for researchers studying the immune response to SARS-CoV-2, is where the repertoires were released. Samples came from the ongoing ImmuneRACE study (first 160 participants) plus 1,254 subjects from 6 global collaborators. Sample metadata almost always included a de-identified subject ID, COVID-19 status, age in years and sex. Where available, HLA class I and class II types were obtained from metadata supplied by the sample provider rather than from assay-based typing. Deeply sampled blood TCRbeta repertoires from subjects exposed to, actively infected with, or recovered from COVID-19 were included in the dataset. Points the paper makes about the study in general: The quantity of clinical and demographic metadata differed by source and by participant and was supplied without curation.

Comments on this clone: The target of this receptor is not known. No base quality values were provided; no much bigger clone lies one nucleotide off.

TCRbeta CDR3 regions were amplified from genomic DNA using the immunoSEQ Assay, a bias-controlled multiplex PCR. The paper's data handling went like this. Within the assay, amplification of reference gene primers was used to estimate how many nucleated cells each sample contained. To quantify the absolute abundance of each unique TCRbeta CDR3 rearrangement, sequence reads were collapsed and filtered. For each sample, productive Simpson clonality was calculated as the square root of Simpson's diversity index across productive rearrangements. Entries here come from immuneACCESS through TCRdb and include only in-frame sequences with V and J called. Some clones fail to appear in such tables; in the studies checked, an unresolved V gene covers under half of the shortfall, and the cause of the remainder is unknown. V and J calls plus clone size are reproduced from that table; the DNA served to infer D and trimming. The sample table holds 80,000 or so clones, of which 80% to 90% were seen once. The top ten constitute about 18% of the sample.

CDR1 is given as MNHEY and CDR2 as SVGEGT, both from the germline V gene. After removal of 6 bases from V and 5 bases from J, the junction retains 15 bases not matched to a gene. The CDR3 goes from the cysteine to the phenylalanine over 16 residues. The entry retains the CDR3 DNA only, 48 bases that are in frame from base 1. Collaborating institutions collected whole blood in K2EDTA tubes following their own protocols. For TCRbeta analysis, collaborators shipped samples in one of three forms: frozen whole blood, isolated PBMCs, or DNA extracted from either of those sample types. This receptor was identified in a woman aged 55-69 years with acute or convalescent COVID-19. The sample comprised peripheral blood. This chain joins TRBV6-2 or TRBV6-3 to TRBJ2-5; 7 bases in the middle match TRBD2. CDR3 sequence: CASSIPSGGDSETQYF. Here is the DNA: TGTGCCAGCAGCATACCTAGCGGTGGGGATTCGGAGACCCAGTACTTC.